Listed below are T cell receptor beta chains from one sample, sequenced in a study of blood T cell repertoires in COVID-19. Produced via immunoSEQ multiplex PCR; TCRdb's table is partial and in-frame only. Of some 160,000 clones detected, just under 80% appear once; the ten largest clones hold 14%. Material for sequencing was peripheral blood. These TCRs come from an elderly woman with acute or convalescent COVID-19. Both conserved end residues are part of each CDR3.

TRBV30,TRBJ2-2,CAWRMGQGWTGELFF
TRBV15,TRBJ2-1,CATSRDSYNEQFF
TRBV5-4,TRBJ2-7,CASSLGRERNEQYF
TRBV30,TRBJ2-3,CAWSPRQGTDTQYF
TRBV5-1,TRBJ1-1,CASSTGTLYTEAFF
TRBV10-1,TRBJ1-1,CASSDPRAGGTDEAFF
TRBV11-2,TRBJ1-5,CASSQWGRSNQPQHF
TRBV19,TRBJ2-4,CASSQGQGDAKNIQYF
TRBV23-1,TRBJ2-7,CASSHPGTEPSYEQYF
TRBV10-1,TRBJ2-1,CASRSNGGGEQFF
TRBV2,TRBJ1-2,CASSFQGYTYGYTF
TRBV30,TRBJ1-5,CAWGQGSNQPQHF
TRBV5-1,TRBJ2-3,CASSSLANTQYF
TRBV19,TRBJ1-5,CATREGVTQPQHF
TRBV10-3,TRBJ2-3,CAISDWEGQGDTQYF
TRBV5-6,TRBJ1-2,CASSLRTGAYGYTF
TRBV6-5,TRBJ2-7,CASRDLSSGRGEQYF
TRBV4-1,TRBJ2-7,CASSLSRGRADEQYF
TRBV10-1,TRBJ2-3,CASSAGVDTQYF
TRBV2,TRBJ1-1,CASSGVRQDEVNTEAFF
TRBV6-5,TRBJ1-2,CASSYSREGNYGYTF
TRBV19,TRBJ2-1,CASSRKAMQGSYNEQFF
TRBV7-2,TRBJ2-7,CASSLQGTYEQYF
TRBV9,TRBJ2-3,CASSDGGGSTDTQYF
TRBV15,TRBJ1-1,CATSSPRSEAFF
TRBV5-1,TRBJ1-2,CASSPGQGPPYGYTF
TRBV9,TRBJ2-7,CASSVSPGSSEQYF
TRBV19,TRBJ1-2,CASKTDPTNYGYTF
TRBV27,TRBJ2-1,CASSLGLAGVPRHEQFF
TRBV5-6,TRBJ1-6,CASSGRGRYYNSPLHF
TRBV3-1/TRBV3-2,TRBJ2-1,CASSQIAVGDEQFF
TRBV18,TRBJ2-5,CASSGQYQETQYF
TRBV7-3,TRBJ2-1,CASSSPTGSYNEQFF
TRBV28,TRBJ1-4,CASSLDRSPTNEKLFF
TRBV6-5,TRBJ1-1,CASNETGGGFTEAFF
TRBV7-9,TRBJ1-6,CASSLQGSPLHF
TRBV29-1,TRBJ1-2,CSVWSQGAGGYTF
TRBV7-3,TRBJ1-1,CASSLTSEAREAFF
TRBV7-2,TRBJ2-5,CASSQLNAGGRETQYF
TRBV7-8,TRBJ1-5,CASSSGLNSNQPQHF
TRBV6-5,TRBJ2-1,CASSRGLAGVYEQFF